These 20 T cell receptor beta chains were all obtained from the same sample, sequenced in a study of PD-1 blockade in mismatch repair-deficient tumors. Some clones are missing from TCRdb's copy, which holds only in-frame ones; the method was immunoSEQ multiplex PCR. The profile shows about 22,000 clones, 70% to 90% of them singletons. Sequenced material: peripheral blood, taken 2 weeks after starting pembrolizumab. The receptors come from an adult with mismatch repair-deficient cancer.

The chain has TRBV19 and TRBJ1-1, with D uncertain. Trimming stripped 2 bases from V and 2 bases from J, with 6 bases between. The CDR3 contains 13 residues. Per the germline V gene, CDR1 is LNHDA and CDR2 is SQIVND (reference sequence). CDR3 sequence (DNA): TGTGCCAGTAGTATAACGATTAACACTGAAGCTTTCTTT. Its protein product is CASSITINTEAFF.

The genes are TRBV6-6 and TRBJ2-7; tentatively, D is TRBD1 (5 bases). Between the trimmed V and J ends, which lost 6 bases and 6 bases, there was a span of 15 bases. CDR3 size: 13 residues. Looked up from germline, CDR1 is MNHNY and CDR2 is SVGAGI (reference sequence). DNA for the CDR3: TGTGCCAGCAGCCAAGAGCAGGGTCCCGAGCAGTACTTC. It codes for CASSQEQGPEQYF.

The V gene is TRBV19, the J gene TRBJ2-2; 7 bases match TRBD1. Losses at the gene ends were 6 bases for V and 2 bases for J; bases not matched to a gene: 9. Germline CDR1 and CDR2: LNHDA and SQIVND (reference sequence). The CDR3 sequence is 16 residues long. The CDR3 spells CASSGWGTANTGELFF. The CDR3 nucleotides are TGTGCCAGTAGCGGGTGGGGGACAGCAAACACCGGGGAGCTGTTTTTT.

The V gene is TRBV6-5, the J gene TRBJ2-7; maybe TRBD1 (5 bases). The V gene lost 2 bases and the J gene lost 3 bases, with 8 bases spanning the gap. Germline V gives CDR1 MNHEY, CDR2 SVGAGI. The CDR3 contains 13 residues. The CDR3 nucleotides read TGTGCCAGCAGTTACGGACACCACTACGAGCAGTACTTC. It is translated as CASSYGHHYEQYF.

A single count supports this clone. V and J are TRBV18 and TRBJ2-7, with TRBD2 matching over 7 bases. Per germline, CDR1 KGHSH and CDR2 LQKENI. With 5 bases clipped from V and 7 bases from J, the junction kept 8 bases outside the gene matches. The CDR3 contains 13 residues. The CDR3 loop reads CASSAGVQEEQYF. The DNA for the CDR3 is TGTGCCAGCTCAGCGGGAGTCCAGGAAGAGCAGTACTTC.

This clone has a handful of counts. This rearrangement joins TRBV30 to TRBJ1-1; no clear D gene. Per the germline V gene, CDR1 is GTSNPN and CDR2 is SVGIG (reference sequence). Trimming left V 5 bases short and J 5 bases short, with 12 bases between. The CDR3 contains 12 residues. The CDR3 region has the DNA TGTGCCTGGGGACTTATTAGGACTGAAGCTTTCTTT. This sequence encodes CAWGLIRTEAFF.

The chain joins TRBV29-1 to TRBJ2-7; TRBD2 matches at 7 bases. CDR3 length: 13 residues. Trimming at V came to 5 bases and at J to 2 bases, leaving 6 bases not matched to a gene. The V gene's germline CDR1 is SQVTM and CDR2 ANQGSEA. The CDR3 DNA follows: TGCAGCGTTAAGACTAGCTTCACCTACGAGCAGTACTTC. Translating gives CSVKTSFTYEQYF.

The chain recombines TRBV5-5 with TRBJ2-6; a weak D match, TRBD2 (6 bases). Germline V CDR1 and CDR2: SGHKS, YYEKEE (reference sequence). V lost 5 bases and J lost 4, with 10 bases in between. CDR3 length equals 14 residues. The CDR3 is CASRTGGGANVLTF. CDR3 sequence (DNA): TGTGCCAGCAGGACCGGAGGGGGGGCCAACGTCCTGACTTTC.

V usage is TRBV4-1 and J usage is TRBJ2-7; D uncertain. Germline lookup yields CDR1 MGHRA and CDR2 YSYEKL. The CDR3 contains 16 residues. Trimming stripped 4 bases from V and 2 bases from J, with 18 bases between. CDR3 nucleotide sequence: TGCGCCAGCAGCCGGGAACCGCAACCCACTACCTACGAGCAGTACTTC. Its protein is CASSREPQPTTYEQYF.

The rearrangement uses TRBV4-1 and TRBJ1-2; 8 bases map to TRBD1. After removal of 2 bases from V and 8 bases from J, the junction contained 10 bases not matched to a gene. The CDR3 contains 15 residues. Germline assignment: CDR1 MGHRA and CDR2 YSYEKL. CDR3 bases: TGCGCCAGCAGCCAACTTCCCGCGGACAGGGTCGGCTACACCTTC. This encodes CASSQLPADRVGYTF.

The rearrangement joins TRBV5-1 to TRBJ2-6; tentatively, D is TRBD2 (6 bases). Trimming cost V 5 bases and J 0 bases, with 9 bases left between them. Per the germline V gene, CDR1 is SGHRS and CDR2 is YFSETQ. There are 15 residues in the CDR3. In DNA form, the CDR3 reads TGCGCCAGCAGTTCCGGGGGCTCTGGGGCCAACGTCCTGACTTTC. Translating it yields CASSSGGSGANVLTF.

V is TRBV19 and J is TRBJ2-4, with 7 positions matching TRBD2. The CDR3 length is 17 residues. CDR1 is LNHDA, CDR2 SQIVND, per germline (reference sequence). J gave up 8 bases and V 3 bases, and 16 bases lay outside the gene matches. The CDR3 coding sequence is TGTGCCAGTAGTATTGGGCGGGAGCCCGGCAAATTAGACATTCAGTACTTC. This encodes CASSIGREPGKLDIQYF.

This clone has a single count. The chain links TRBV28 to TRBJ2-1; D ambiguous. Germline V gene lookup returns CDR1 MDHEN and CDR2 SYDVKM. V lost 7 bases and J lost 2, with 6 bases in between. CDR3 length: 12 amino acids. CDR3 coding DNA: TGTGCCAGCACAAGCGCCTACAATGAGCAGTTCTTC. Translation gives CASTSAYNEQFF.

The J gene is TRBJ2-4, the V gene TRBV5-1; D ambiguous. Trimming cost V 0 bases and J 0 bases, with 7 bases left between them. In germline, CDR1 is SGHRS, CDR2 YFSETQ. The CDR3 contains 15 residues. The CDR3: CASSLAASAKNIQYF. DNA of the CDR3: TGCGCCAGCAGCTTGGCGGCCTCAGCCAAAAACATTCAGTACTTC.

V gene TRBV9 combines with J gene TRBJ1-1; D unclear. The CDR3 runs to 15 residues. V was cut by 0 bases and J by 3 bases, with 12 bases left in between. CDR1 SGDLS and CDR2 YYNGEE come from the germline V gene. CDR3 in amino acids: CASSVGGGWDTEAFF. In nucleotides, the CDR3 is TGTGCCAGCAGCGTAGGGGGTGGGTGGGACACTGAAGCTTTCTTT.

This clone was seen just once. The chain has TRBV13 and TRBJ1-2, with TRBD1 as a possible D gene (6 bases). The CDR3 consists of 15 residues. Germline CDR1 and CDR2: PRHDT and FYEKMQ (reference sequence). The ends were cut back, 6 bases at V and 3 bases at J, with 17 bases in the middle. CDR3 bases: TGTGCCAGCAGACCTAGGGGGGTGGCCTACTATGGCTACACCTTC. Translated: CASRPRGVAYYGYTF. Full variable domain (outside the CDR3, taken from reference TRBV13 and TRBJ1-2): AAGVIQSPRHLIKEKRETATLKCYPIPRHDTVYWYQQGPGQDPQFLISFYEKMQSDKGSIPDRFSAQQFSDYHSELNMSSLELGDSALYFCASRPRGVAYYGYTFGSGTRLTVV.

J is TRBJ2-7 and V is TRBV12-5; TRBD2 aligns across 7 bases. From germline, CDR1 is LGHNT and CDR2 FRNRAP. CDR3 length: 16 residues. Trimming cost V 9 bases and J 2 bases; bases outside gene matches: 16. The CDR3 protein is CASRSNGRGVTYEQYF. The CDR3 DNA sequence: TGTGCTAGCCGCTCAAATGGACGGGGGGTCACCTACGAGCAGTACTTC.

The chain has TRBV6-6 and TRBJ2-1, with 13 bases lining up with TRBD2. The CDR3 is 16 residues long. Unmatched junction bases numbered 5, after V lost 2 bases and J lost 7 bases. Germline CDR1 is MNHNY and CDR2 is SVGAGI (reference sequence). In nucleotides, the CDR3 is TGTGCCAGCAGTTACGGGACTAGCGGGACTAGGAATGAGCAGTTCTTC. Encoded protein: CASSYGTSGTRNEQFF.

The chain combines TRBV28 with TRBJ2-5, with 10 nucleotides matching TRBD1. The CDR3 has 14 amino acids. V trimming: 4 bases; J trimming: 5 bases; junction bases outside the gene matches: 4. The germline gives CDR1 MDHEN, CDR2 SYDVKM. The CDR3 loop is CASSSDRGHETQYF. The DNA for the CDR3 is TGTGCCAGCAGTTCCGACAGGGGGCATGAGACCCAGTACTTC.

The CDR3 sequence is CASSGGGDTGELFF. DNA for the CDR3: TGTGCCAGCAGTGGAGGGGGCGACACCGGGGAGCTGTTTTTT. V usage is TRBV6-4 and J usage is TRBJ2-2, with 7 bases fitting TRBD1. The germline CDR1 and CDR2 sequences are MRHNA and SNTAGT. The CDR3 spans 14 residues. After removal of 4 bases from V and 3 bases from J, the junction contained 2 bases not matched to a gene.